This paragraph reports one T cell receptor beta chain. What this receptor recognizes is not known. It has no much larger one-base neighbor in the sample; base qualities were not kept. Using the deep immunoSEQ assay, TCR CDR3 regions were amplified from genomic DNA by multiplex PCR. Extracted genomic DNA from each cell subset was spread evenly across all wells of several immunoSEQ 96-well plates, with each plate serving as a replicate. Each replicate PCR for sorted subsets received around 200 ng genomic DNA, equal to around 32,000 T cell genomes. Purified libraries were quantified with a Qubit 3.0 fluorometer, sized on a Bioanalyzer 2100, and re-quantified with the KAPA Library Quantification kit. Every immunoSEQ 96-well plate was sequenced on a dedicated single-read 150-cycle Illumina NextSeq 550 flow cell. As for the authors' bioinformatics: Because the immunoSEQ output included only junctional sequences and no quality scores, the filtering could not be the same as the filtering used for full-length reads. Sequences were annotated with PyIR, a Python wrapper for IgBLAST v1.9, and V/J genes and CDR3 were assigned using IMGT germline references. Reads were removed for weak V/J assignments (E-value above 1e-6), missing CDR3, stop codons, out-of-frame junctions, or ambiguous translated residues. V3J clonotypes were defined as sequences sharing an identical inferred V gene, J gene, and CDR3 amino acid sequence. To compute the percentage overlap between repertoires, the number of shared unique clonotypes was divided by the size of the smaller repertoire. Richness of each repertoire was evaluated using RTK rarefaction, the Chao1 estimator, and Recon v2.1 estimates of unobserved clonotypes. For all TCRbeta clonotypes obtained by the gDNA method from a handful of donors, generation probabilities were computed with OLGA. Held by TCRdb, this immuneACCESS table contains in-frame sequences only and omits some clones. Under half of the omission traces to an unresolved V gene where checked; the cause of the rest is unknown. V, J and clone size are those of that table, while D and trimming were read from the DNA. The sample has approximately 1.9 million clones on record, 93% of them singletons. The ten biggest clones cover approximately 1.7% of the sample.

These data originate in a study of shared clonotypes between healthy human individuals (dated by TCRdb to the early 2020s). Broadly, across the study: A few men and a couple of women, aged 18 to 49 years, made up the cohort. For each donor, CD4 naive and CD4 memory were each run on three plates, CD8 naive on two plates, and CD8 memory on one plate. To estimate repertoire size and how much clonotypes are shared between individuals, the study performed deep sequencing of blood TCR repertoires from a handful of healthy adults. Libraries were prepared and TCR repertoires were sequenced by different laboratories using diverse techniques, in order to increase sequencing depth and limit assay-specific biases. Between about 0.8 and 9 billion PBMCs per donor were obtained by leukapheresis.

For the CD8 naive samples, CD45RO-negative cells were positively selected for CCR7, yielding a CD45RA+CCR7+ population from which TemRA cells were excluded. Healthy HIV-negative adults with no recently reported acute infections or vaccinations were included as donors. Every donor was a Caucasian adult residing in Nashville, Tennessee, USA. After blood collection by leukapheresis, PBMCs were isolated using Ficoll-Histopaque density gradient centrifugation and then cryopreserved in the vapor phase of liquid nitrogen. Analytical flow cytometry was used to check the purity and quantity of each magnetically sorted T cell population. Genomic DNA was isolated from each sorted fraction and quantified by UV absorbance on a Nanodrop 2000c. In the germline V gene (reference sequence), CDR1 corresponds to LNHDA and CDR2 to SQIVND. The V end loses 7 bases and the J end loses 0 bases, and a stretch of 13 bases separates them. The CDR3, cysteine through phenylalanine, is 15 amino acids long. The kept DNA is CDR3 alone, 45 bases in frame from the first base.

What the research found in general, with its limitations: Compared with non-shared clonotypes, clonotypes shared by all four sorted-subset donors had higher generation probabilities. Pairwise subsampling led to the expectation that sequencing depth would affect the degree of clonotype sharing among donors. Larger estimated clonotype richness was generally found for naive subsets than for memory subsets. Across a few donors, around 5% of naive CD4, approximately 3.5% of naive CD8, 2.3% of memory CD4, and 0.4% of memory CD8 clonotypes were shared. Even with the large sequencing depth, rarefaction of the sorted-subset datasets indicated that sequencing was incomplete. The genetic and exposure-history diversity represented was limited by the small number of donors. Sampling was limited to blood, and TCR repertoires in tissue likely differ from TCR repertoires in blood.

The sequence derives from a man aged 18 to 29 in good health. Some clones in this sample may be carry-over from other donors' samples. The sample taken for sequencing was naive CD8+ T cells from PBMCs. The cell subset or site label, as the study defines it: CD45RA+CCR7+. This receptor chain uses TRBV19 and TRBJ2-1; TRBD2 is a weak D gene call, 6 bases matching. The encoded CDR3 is CASTVDGGSYNEQFF. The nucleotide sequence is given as TGTGCCAGTACCGTCGACGGGGGCTCCTACAATGAGCAGTTCTTC.